This passage covers 21 T cell receptor beta chains from one sample sequenced in a study of radiation and T cells in renal cell carcinoma (dated by TCRdb to the early 2020s). Library preparation used the immunoSEQ multiplex PCR assay. TCRdb took over this immuneACCESS table, retaining in-frame rearrangements with V and J assigned. Such tables are incomplete; in checked studies, under half of the missing clones stem from an unresolved V gene, and the remainder is unexplained. In this sample the table shows 110,000 to 150,000 clones, roughly 83% of which occur a single time. The ten biggest clones cover less than 25% of the sample. The intended sense of this specimen's time point label: baseline pretreatment blood. The treatment or condition label on this specimen signifies: 15 Gy SBRT to primary tumor, nephrectomy 4 weeks later. This material consisted of blood, taken from a patient whose treatment included radiotherapy and nephrectomy. These receptors all come from a woman aged 45 to 65 with renal cell carcinoma.

This clone was detected a few times. J is TRBJ1-4 and V is TRBV7-9; D uncertain. Between the trimmed V and J ends, which lost 5 bases and 1 base, there was a span of 11 bases. This CDR3 comprises 15 residues. Germline assignment: CDR1 SEHNR and CDR2 FQNEAQ (reference sequence). The DNA for the CDR3 is TGTGCCAGCAGCCAGACGCGGAGAACTAATGAAAAACTGTTTTTT. This encodes CASSQTRRTNEKLFF.

This chain uses TRBV2 with TRBJ2-3, with a weak D call TRBD2 (7 bases). The CDR3 loop spans 16 amino acids. Germline V lookup: CDR1 SNHLY, CDR2 FYNNEI. V was clipped by 5 bases and J by 1 base, with 16 bases between them. CDR3 residues: CASSLYPGGRTDTQYF. The DNA of the CDR3 is TGTGCCAGCAGTTTATACCCGGGGGGCCGCACAGATACGCAGTATTTT.

V gene TRBV25-1 combines with J gene TRBJ1-3; D ambiguous. V was shortened by 5 bases and J by 0 bases, with 11 bases between the two germline ends. CDR1 and CDR2 from the germline V gene are MGHDK and SYGVNS. The CDR3 length is 15 residues. As DNA, the CDR3 is TGTGCCAGCAGTCTTTCCGGGAGCTCTGGAAACACCATATATTTT. Amino acids: CASSLSGSSGNTIYF.

The chain couples TRBV4-3 to TRBJ1-1; TRBD1 is a possible D gene (6 bases). The CDR3 runs 14 residues. V was shortened by 0 bases and J by 11 bases, with 16 bases between the two germline ends. Per the germline V gene, CDR1 is LGHNA and CDR2 is YSLEER. Here the CDR3 reads CASSQDLPGEYAFF. In nucleotides, the CDR3 is TGCGCCAGCAGCCAAGATCTGCCAGGGGAGTATGCTTTCTTT.

There are a few counts of this clone. The genes are TRBV21-1 and TRBJ1-6; the table calls TRBD1, which could not be checked here. TRBV21-1 is described as a pseudogene. The CDR3 contains 15 residues. The CDR3, as DNA: TGTGCCAGCAGCAAAGTTTCAGGGGGCTCTTCACCCCTCCACTTT. Its translation is CASSKVSGGSSPLHF.

The chain uses TRBV9 and TRBJ2-2; no definite D call. V was clipped by 3 bases and J by 6 bases, with 9 bases between them. The germline V gene has CDR1 SGDLS and CDR2 YYNGEE. The CDR3 totals 13 residues. The CDR3, as DNA: TGTGCCAGCAGCGGATCTAGATCCGGGGAGCTGTTTTTT. It translates to CASSGSRSGELFF.

The chain recombines TRBV30 with TRBJ2-2; D remains ambiguous. The V gene lost 2 bases and the J gene lost 5 bases, with 9 bases spanning the gap. Germline V CDR1 and CDR2: GTSNPN, SVGIG (reference sequence). This CDR3 is 13 amino acids long. CDR3 nucleotides: TGTGCCTGGAGTCCATATAGGACCGGGGAGCTGTTTTTT. It encodes CAWSPYRTGELFF.

V gene TRBV5-6 combines with J gene TRBJ1-6; the D gene is possibly TRBD1 (5 bases). CDR1 and CDR2 (germline): SGHDT, YYEEEE. The CDR3 runs to 15 residues. V was clipped by 6 bases and J by 7 bases, with 17 bases between them. The CDR3 DNA is TGTGCCAGCAACCACCCGGGACGGGTAAATTCACCCCTCCACTTT. This sequence encodes CASNHPGRVNSPLHF.

In its sample, this clone was seen a few times. The gene calls are TRBV2 and TRBJ1-4; 7 nucleotides agree with TRBD1. Germline CDR1 and CDR2: SNHLY and FYNNEI. The CDR3 is 15 amino acids. J lost 6 bases, V lost 4 bases, and 8 bases had no gene match. The CDR3 spells CASSGQGLDYEKLFF. The CDR3 region has the DNA TGTGCCAGCAGTGGACAGGGCCTCGATTATGAAAAACTGTTTTTT.

The rearrangement links TRBV7-8 to TRBJ2-2; D not resolved. Germline V lookup: CDR1 SGHVS, CDR2 FQNEAQ. V lost 7 bases, J lost 3 bases, and 21 bases lay in between. The length of the CDR3 is 17 residues. The DNA for the CDR3 is TGTGCCAGCAACCCTAGAGGTCGGCCAGGCGACACCGGGGAGCTGTTTTTT. It is translated as CASNPRGRPGDTGELFF.

The chain carries TRBV11-3 and TRBJ2-3; 8 bases line up with TRBD2. Germline values: CDR1 SGHNT, CDR2 YENEEA. This CDR3 has 13 residues. Germline trimming cut 5 bases from V and 5 bases from J; bases unmatched to any gene: 3. CDR3: CASSTGGEDTQYF. The CDR3 DNA reads as TGTGCCAGCAGCACCGGGGGGGAAGATACGCAGTATTTT. The entire variable domain, with the rest obtained from reference TRBV11-3 and TRBJ2-3, is as follows: EAGVVQSPRYKIIEKKQPVAFWCNPISGHNTLYWYLQNLGQGPELLIRYENEEAVDDSQLPKDRFSAERLKGVDSTLKIQPAELGDSAVYLCASSTGGEDTQYFGPGTRLTVL.

The table lists this clone with a count of one. The J gene is TRBJ1-1, the V gene TRBV5-6; perhaps TRBD1 as D (5 bases). Germline CDR1 reads SGHDT; CDR2 reads YYEEEE. V gave up 5 bases and J gave up 9 bases, with 17 bases separating them. The CDR3 runs to 13 residues. Here the CDR3 DNA reads TGTGCCAGCAGTCACAGGAAAGTAACCAAAGCTTTCTTT. It codes for CASSHRKVTKAFF.

A single count supports this clone. The rearrangement uses TRBV5-1 and TRBJ2-7; TRBD1 or TRBD2 may be the D gene (5 bases each). The germline CDR1 and CDR2 sequences are SGHRS and YFSETQ. The V and J ends lost 0 bases and 6 bases respectively, with 19 bases between them. This CDR3 has 16 amino acids. Here the CDR3 reads CASSLAPRGGGSEQYF. As DNA, the CDR3 is TGCGCCAGCAGCTTGGCCCCCCGGGGCGGTGGAAGCGAGCAGTACTTC.

The J gene is TRBJ1-6, the V gene TRBV7-8; D gene unclear. The CDR3 consists of 13 residues. CDR1 and CDR2 (germline): SGHVS, FQNEAQ. V was cut by 1 base and J by 10 bases, with 8 bases left in between. The CDR3 loop reads CASSLDRQSPLHF. The CDR3, as DNA: TGTGCCAGCAGCTTAGATCGGCAATCACCCCTCCACTTT.

This clone came up once. J is TRBJ2-7 and V is TRBV7-6; TRBD1 agrees at 8 bases. The J segment lost 6 bases and the V segment lost 5 bases, leaving 9 bases of the junction unmatched. Germline V gives CDR1 SGHVS, CDR2 FNYEAQ. This CDR3 is 14 amino acids long. Written as DNA, the CDR3 is TGTGCCAGCAGCGCCGGACAGGGACCCTCCGAGCAGTACTTC. Its translation is CASSAGQGPSEQYF.

V usage is TRBV18 and J usage is TRBJ1-1; D unclear. Germline V gives CDR1 KGHSH, CDR2 LQKENI. This CDR3 has 15 residues. Trimming removed 2 bases from V and 0 bases from J, with 10 bases in between. The CDR3 is CASSPEAGVNTEAFF. In DNA form, the CDR3 reads TGTGCCAGCTCACCAGAGGCAGGTGTGAACACTGAAGCTTTCTTT.

The rearrangement joins TRBV5-4 to TRBJ1-4; no firm D call. V lost 4 bases and J lost 7, with 14 bases in between. This CDR3 is 14 amino acids long. Germline CDR1 is SGHNT and CDR2 is YYREEE (reference sequence). The CDR3 nucleotides read TGTGCCAGCAGCCAAGGAGTAGGTCGTGAAAAACTGTTTTTT. This sequence encodes CASSQGVGREKLFF.

This chain links TRBV10-3 with TRBJ2-7, with D possibly TRBD1 on 6 matching bases. The length of the CDR3 is 13 residues. The germline V and J ends were trimmed by 5 bases and 4 bases, with 12 bases remaining between them. Germline loops: CDR1 ENHRY, CDR2 SYGVKD. The CDR3 protein is CAISPGVTYEQYF. The CDR3 nucleotides read TGTGCCATCAGTCCAGGGGTGACGTACGAGCAGTACTTC.

Points on this clone: Other nucleotide sequences in the sample specify the same CDR3. The chain combines TRBV14 with TRBJ2-7, with D possibly TRBD2 on 6 matching bases. Germline V gene data show CDR1 as SGHDN and CDR2 as FVKESK. Trimming removed 3 bases from V and 4 bases from J, with 7 bases in between. The CDR3 length is 12 residues. CDR3 nucleotides: TGTGCCAGCAGCCAGGGACTTTACGAGCAGTACTTC. It codes for CASSQGLYEQYF. Based on the CDR3 plus reference TRBV14 and TRBJ2-7, the full variable domain is EAGVTQFPSHSVIEKGQTVTLRCDPISGHDNLYWYRRVMGKEIKFLLHFVKESKQDESGMPNNRFLAERTGGTYSTLKVQPAELEDSGVYFCASSQGLYEQYFGPGTRLTVT.

The V and J genes are TRBV6-5 and TRBJ2-3, with D unresolved. In germline, CDR1 is MNHEY, CDR2 SVGAGI. This CDR3 comprises 14 residues. The germline V and J ends were trimmed by 2 bases and 5 bases, with 11 bases remaining between them. CDR3 protein: CASSYNSKGDTQYF. The CDR3 DNA reads TGTGCCAGCAGTTACAATTCAAAGGGAGATACGCAGTATTTT.

This clone was observed a few times. J is TRBJ1-5 and V is TRBV19; no firm D call. Trimming took 3 bases from V and 0 from J, leaving 12 bases between them. CDR3 length equals 16 residues. CDR1 is LNHDA, CDR2 SQIVND, per germline (reference sequence). CDR3 residues: CASSIVVGDSNQPQHF. The CDR3 DNA reads as TGTGCCAGTAGTATTGTTGTGGGAGATAGCAATCAGCCCCAGCATTTT.